A selection of T cell receptor beta chains follows, all from one sample in a study of T cell responses to AZD1222 COVID-19 vaccine. Produced via immunoSEQ multiplex PCR; TCRdb's table is partial and in-frame only. The data show 130,000 to 150,000 clones, approximately 90% seen once. The input for sequencing was peripheral blood, taken on day 0 of AZD1222 vaccination. The receptors shown here come from an adult in good health. Each CDR3 is given with its conserved first and last residue. A D gene is named only where the DNA matches it firmly. Expanded clones are given a class, and other clones once, few, many or no size at all.

>TRBV6-4|TRBJ1-2|NA|NA
CASSAQGSTGFYGYTF
TGTGCCAGCAGTGCTCAGGGATCAACAGGGTTCTATGGCTACACCTTC
>TRBV2|TRBJ1-6|NA|once
CASRDGISSYNSPLHF
TGTGCCAGCAGGGACGGGATTAGCTCCTATAATTCACCCCTCCACTTT
>TRBV3-1/TRBV3-2|TRBJ2-1|NA|NA
CASSQDRPHNEQFF
TGTGCCAGCAGCCAAGATCGGCCCCACAATGAGCAGTTCTTC
>TRBV7-3|TRBJ2-1|TRBD2|once
CASSLVAGTVYNEQFF
TGTGCCAGCAGCCTAGTAGCGGGGACGGTCTACAATGAGCAGTTCTTC
>TRBV4-1|TRBJ2-7|NA|NA
CASSHSDGLQNYEQYF
TGCGCCAGCAGCCACTCTGATGGACTTCAAAACTACGAGCAGTACTTC
>TRBV2|TRBJ2-7|NA|NA
CASRDPLIYEQYF
TGTGCCAGCAGGGACCCCCTCATCTACGAGCAGTACTTC
>TRBV19|TRBJ1-1|TRBD1|few
CASSSPGGSGWTEAFF
TGTGCCAGTAGTTCACCAGGGGGTTCTGGGTGGACTGAAGCTTTCTTT
>TRBV4-1|TRBJ1-5|NA|NA
CASSQDPGGNNQPQHF
TGCGCCAGCAGCCAAGATCCGGGGGGGAACAATCAGCCCCAGCATTTT
>TRBV3-1/TRBV3-2|TRBJ2-2|NA|NA
CASSQYRARSNTGELFF
TGTGCCAGCAGCCAGTACCGGGCCCGGTCAAACACCGGGGAGCTGTTTTTT
>TRBV7-9|TRBJ2-6|NA|once
CASKDSSGANVLTF
TGTGCCAGCAAGGACAGCTCTGGGGCCAACGTCCTGACTTTC
>TRBV14|TRBJ2-7|TRBD1|NA
CASSAAWDRGFPTYEQYF
TGTGCCAGCAGCGCTGCTTGGGACAGGGGATTCCCCACCTACGAGCAGTACTTC
>TRBV6-5|TRBJ2-3|NA|NA
CASSYGDEDTQYF
TGTGCCAGCAGTTATGGCGACGAGGATACGCAGTATTTT
>TRBV3-1/TRBV3-2|TRBJ1-2|TRBD1|NA
CASSQPLLRGQTF
TGTGCCAGCAGCCAACCACTACTCAGGGGGCAGACCTTC
>TRBV18|TRBJ2-2|NA|few
CASSPLTGELFF
TGTGCCAGCTCACCACTTACTGGGGAGCTGTTTTTT
>TRBV14|TRBJ2-7|TRBD1|NA
CASSRGQGAKVVHEQYF
TGTGCCAGCAGCCGAGGACAGGGGGCAAAAGTGGTCCACGAGCAGTACTTC
>TRBV6-5|TRBJ1-2|NA|NA
CASSYSGRANYGYTF
TGTGCCAGCAGTTACTCAGGACGGGCGAACTATGGCTACACCTTC
>TRBV7-9|TRBJ2-3|NA|NA
CASSLPGEDTQYF
TGTGCCAGCAGCTTGCCGGGGGAAGATACGCAGTATTTT
>TRBV18|TRBJ2-1|TRBD2|NA
CASSPYGSSGRNEQFF
TGTGCCAGCTCACCGTATGGGTCTAGCGGGAGGAATGAGCAGTTCTTC
>TRBV5-1|TRBJ2-7|TRBD2|NA
CASSLADSGGHHEQYF
TGCGCCAGCAGCTTGGCCGATTCGGGAGGGCACCACGAGCAGTACTTC
>TRBV11-2|TRBJ2-3|NA|NA
CASSLLAARDTQYF
TGTGCCAGCAGCCTCCTCGCAGCCCGGGATACGCAGTATTTT
>TRBV5-8|TRBJ2-2|NA|NA
CASSLHKGTTSNTGELFF
TGTGCCAGCAGCTTGCATAAAGGGACGACCTCGAACACCGGGGAGCTGTTTTTT
>TRBV4-1|TRBJ1-3|NA|NA
CASSHAPGNSGNTIYF
TGCGCCAGCAGCCACGCTCCGGGAAACTCTGGAAACACCATATATTTT
>TRBV13|TRBJ1-2|TRBD1|NA
CASSPRQGGVYGYTF
TGTGCCAGCAGCCCTCGACAGGGAGGAGTCTATGGCTACACCTTC
>TRBV2|TRBJ2-5|TRBD1|NA
CASSGDSQETQYF
TGTGCCAGCAGTGGGGACAGCCAAGAGACCCAGTACTTC
>TRBV6-1|TRBJ2-7|NA|NA
CASSLPRDNYEQYF
TGTGCCAGCAGTCTTCCCCGGGACAACTACGAGCAGTACTTC
>TRBV19|TRBJ2-5|TRBD1|NA
CASSKTDRGPVQETQYF
TGTGCCAGTAGCAAGACCGACAGGGGGCCCGTCCAAGAGACCCAGTACTTC
>TRBV28|TRBJ1-2|NA|NA
CASSPTLNYGYTF
TGTGCCAGCAGTCCGACTCTAAACTATGGCTACACCTTC
>TRBV21-1|TRBJ2-7|NA|NA
CASRKKTSQGGGTYEQYF
TGTGCCAGCAGAAAAAAAACTAGTCAGGGAGGCGGGACCTACGAGCAGTACTTC
>TRBV5-4|TRBJ2-7|TRBD2|NA
CASSIQREAAYEQYF
TGTGCCAGCAGCATCCAGCGGGAGGCCGCCTACGAGCAGTACTTC
>TRBV10-3|TRBJ1-5|NA|NA
CAISGQGSNQPQHF
TGTGCCATCAGTGGCCAGGGGAGCAATCAGCCCCAGCATTTT
>TRBV7-8|TRBJ2-1|NA|NA
CASSLGRPDEQFF
TGTGCCAGCAGCTTAGGACGGCCTGATGAGCAGTTCTTC
>TRBV19|TRBJ2-1|TRBD2|once
CASSKWSGSFDEQFF
TGTGCCAGTAGTAAGTGGAGCGGGAGTTTTGATGAGCAGTTCTTC
>TRBV24-1|TRBJ2-3|NA|NA
CATSDSRGRTDTQYF
TGTGCCACCAGTGATTCGCGGGGGCGCACAGATACGCAGTATTTT
>TRBV7-9|TRBJ2-7|TRBD1|NA
CASSQPGQDEQYF
TGTGCCAGCAGCCAACCGGGACAGGACGAGCAGTACTTC
>TRBV18|TRBJ1-6|TRBD1|NA
CASSVDRGDNSPLHF
TGTGCCAGCTCAGTCGACAGGGGCGATAATTCACCCCTCCACTTT
>TRBV18|TRBJ2-3|NA|NA
CASSPNGQPDTQYF
TGTGCCAGCTCACCAAACGGACAGCCAGATACGCAGTATTTT
>TRBV10-3|TRBJ1-3|TRBD1|NA
CAISEFGQGDTIYF
TGTGCCATCAGTGAGTTTGGACAGGGTGACACCATATATTTT
>TRBV3-1/TRBV3-2|TRBJ1-1|NA|few
CASSQNRETEAFF
TGTGCCAGCAGCCAGAACAGGGAAACTGAAGCTTTCTTT
>TRBV30|TRBJ2-2|NA|NA
CALTDAFTTGELFF
TGTGCCTTAACCGATGCCTTCACTACCGGGGAGCTGTTTTTT
>TRBV24-1|TRBJ1-1|NA|NA
CATSWGVNTEAFF
TGTGCCACCAGTTGGGGGGTGAACACTGAAGCTTTCTTT
>TRBV5-1|TRBJ1-2|NA|NA
CASSFGKGDYGYTF
TGCGCCAGCAGCTTCGGTAAAGGTGACTATGGCTACACCTTC
>TRBV19|TRBJ1-1|NA|few
CASSLSGSSGTEAFF
TGTGCCAGTAGTCTTAGCGGGAGTTCGGGCACTGAAGCTTTCTTT
>TRBV5-4|TRBJ2-1|NA|NA
CASSLAHGPYNEQFF
TGTGCCAGCAGCTTGGCACACGGCCCCTACAATGAGCAGTTCTTC
>TRBV19|TRBJ1-2|TRBD1|NA
CASTARGTVANYGYTF
TGTGCCAGTACCGCGAGAGGGACAGTGGCTAACTATGGCTACACCTTC
>TRBV30|TRBJ2-5|NA|NA
CAWSARLAQYF
TGTGCCTGGAGCGCCAGGCTAGCCCAGTACTTC
>TRBV10-1|TRBJ2-1|NA|NA
CASSVGVSSGPPYNEQFF
TGCGCCAGCAGTGTAGGCGTCTCCAGCGGGCCGCCCTACAATGAGCAGTTCTTC
>TRBV5-6|TRBJ1-6|TRBD1|NA
CASSLVDRDNSPLHF
TGTGCCAGCAGCTTGGTTGACAGGGATAATTCACCCCTCCACTTT
>TRBV28|TRBJ1-5|TRBD1|NA
CASRGTGGQPQHF
TGTGCCAGCAGAGGGACAGGGGGTCAGCCCCAGCATTTT
>TRBV2|TRBJ1-2|NA|NA
CASTTPSTSNYGYTF
TGTGCCAGCACTACCCCTTCGACATCTAACTATGGCTACACCTTC
>TRBV6-2/TRBV6-3|TRBJ2-1|TRBD2|NA
CASSFRTSGYSSYNEQFF
TGTGCCAGCAGTTTTAGGACTAGCGGGTATAGCTCCTACAATGAGCAGTTCTTC